The clone carrying this T cell receptor (beta chain) came up many times. The data originate from a study of low-dose radiotherapy and immunotherapy resistance in tumors. Study as a whole: The authors gave intravenous cyclophosphamide 200 mg/m2 every two weeks, one day before radiation and immunotherapy.

The V gene end was trimmed by 4 bases and the J gene end by 0 bases; junction bases not matched to a gene: 18. The CDR3 loop spans 20 amino acids. Germline V gene data show CDR1 as MNHEY and CDR2 as SVGAGI. The time point here: after trial treatment. Described treatment: LDRT plus nivolumab, ipilimumab, low-dose cyclophosphamide and aspirin (RACIN trial). Each donor was administered nivolumab, ipilimumab, aspirin, low-dose cyclophosphamide and low-dose radiotherapy. Enrollment required an advanced solid tumor negative for tumor-infiltrating lymphocytes. Priming of first-strand cDNA relied on TRAV- and TRBV-specific primers (covering alpha and beta chains). Amplification, which lasted around 20 PCR cycles, used a constant-region primer and V-primer adapter to amplify TCRs. Using its own MiXCR run on the reads, TCRdb lists one record per CDR3 protein. The data show around 84,000 distinct CDR3 sequences, less than 20% seen once.

The rearrangement links TRBV6-5 to TRBJ2-1, with 7 bases lining up with TRBD2. This clonotype was sampled from a male donor with prostate cancer. Sequenced here: PBMCs, sampled after low-dose radiotherapy plus immunotherapy. The CDR3: CASSSRPSGPAINSYNEQFF. The CDR3, as DNA: TGTGCCAGCAGTTCCCGACCTAGCGGCCCAGCCATTAACTCCTACAATGAGCAGTTCTTC.